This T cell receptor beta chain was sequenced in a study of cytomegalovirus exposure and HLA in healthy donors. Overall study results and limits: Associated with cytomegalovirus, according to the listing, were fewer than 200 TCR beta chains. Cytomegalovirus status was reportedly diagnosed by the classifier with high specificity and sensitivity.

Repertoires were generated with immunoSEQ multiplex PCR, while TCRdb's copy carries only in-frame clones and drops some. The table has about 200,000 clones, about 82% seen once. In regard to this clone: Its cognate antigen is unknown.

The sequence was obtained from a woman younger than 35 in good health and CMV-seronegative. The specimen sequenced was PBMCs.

CDR3 in DNA: TGTGCCAGTAGTATAGGGTCGACAGGGAACACTGAAGCTTTCTTT. This sequence encodes CASSIGSTGNTEAFF. V gene TRBV19 combines with J gene TRBJ1-1, with D perhaps TRBD1 (6 bases). The germline gives CDR1 LNHDA, CDR2 SQIVND (reference sequence). This CDR3 is 15 amino acids long. V was trimmed by 1 base and J by 1 base, leaving 10 bases between them.